These T cell receptor beta chains were read from a single sample in a study of blood T cell repertoires in COVID-19. The assay was immunoSEQ multiplex PCR, and TCRdb's table has in-frame clones only and misses some. This table holds 52,000 or so clones, roughly three quarters found once. The specimen was peripheral blood. The source is a man aged 50 or older with active or convalescent COVID-19. Each CDR3 is given with its conserved first and last residue. A D gene is named only where the DNA matches it firmly. A row's size may be missing; if present it is once, few, many or a size class.

NA | TRBD2 | TRBJ2-3 | TRBV5-5 | CASSSASGRATDTQYF | TGTGCCAGCAGCTCAGCTAGCGGGAGGGCCACAGATACGCAGTATTTT
NA | NA | TRBJ1-6 | TRBV5-1 | CASSLGAVNNSPLHF | TGCGCCAGCAGCTTGGGTGCGGTAAATAATTCACCCCTCCACTTT
once | TRBD2 | TRBJ2-1 | TRBV5-1 | CASSYRLAGSNEQFF | TGCGCCAGCAGCTACCGACTAGCGGGATCCAATGAGCAGTTCTTC
NA | NA | TRBJ2-7 | TRBV29-1 | CSVAGTRDYYEQYF | TGCAGCGTTGCGGGGACACGAGATTACTACGAGCAGTACTTC
NA | NA | TRBJ1-1 | TRBV12-5 | CASGLSRVVTEAFF | TGTGCTAGTGGTTTGTCCCGGGTGGTCACTGAAGCTTTCTTT
once | NA | TRBJ2-7 | TRBV28 | CASSSGSYEQYF | TGTGCCAGCAGTTCAGGGTCCTACGAGCAGTACTTC
NA | NA | TRBJ2-7 | TRBV3-1/TRBV3-2 | CASSQDLRELDLLQYF | TGTGCCAGCAGCCAAGATCTTCGGGAGTTGGATTTGTTGCAGTACTTC
NA | NA | TRBJ2-7 | TRBV7-8 | CASSSPRLQPSRGEQYF | TGTGCCAGCAGCTCCCCAAGGCTCCAGCCTTCTCGGGGGGAGCAGTACTTC
NA | TRBD2 | TRBJ2-5 | TRBV19 | CASSDSGRRQETQYF | TGTGCCAGTAGTGATAGCGGGAGGAGGCAAGAGACCCAGTACTTC
NA | NA | TRBJ2-6 | TRBV7-3 | CASSLSRSGANVLTF | TGTGCCAGCAGCTTAAGCCGGTCTGGGGCCAACGTCCTGACTTTC
NA | TRBD2 | TRBJ2-3 | TRBV6-5 | CASSLNQLATTDTQYF | TGTGCCAGCAGTTTGAACCAACTAGCGACCACAGATACGCAGTATTTT
NA | NA | TRBJ1-5 | TRBV7-8 | CASSRGGDQPQHF | TGTGCCTCCAGTAGGGGCGGTGATCAGCCCCAGCATTTT
NA | NA | TRBJ2-3 | TRBV18 | CASSPDAGYTDTQYF | TGTGCCAGCTCACCAGATGCAGGGTACACAGATACGCAGTATTTT
NA | TRBD2 | TRBJ2-7 | TRBV5-5 | CASSLNPGGGYEQYF | TGTGCCAGCAGCTTGAACCCCGGGGGGGGTTACGAGCAGTACTTC
NA | TRBD1 | TRBJ1-2 | TRBV15 | CATSTQGQGTNYGYTF | TGTGCCACCAGCACCCAGGGACAGGGGACTAACTATGGCTACACCTTC
once | NA | TRBJ1-4 | TRBV3-1/TRBV3-2 | CASSPPGGDREKLFF | TGTGCCAGCAGCCCACCGGGGGGGGATCGCGAAAAACTGTTTTTT
once | NA | TRBJ1-1 | TRBV7-2 | CASSPGTFLKAFF | TGTGCCAGCAGCCCCGGGACTTTTCTCAAAGCTTTCTTT
NA | NA | TRBJ2-1 | TRBV3-1/TRBV3-2 | CASSQLAAYNEQFF | TGTGCCAGCAGCCAACTAGCAGCTTACAATGAGCAGTTCTTC
NA | NA | TRBJ2-3 | TRBV10-3 | CAIRGGAEDTQYF | TGTGCCATCAGGGGGGGGGCCGAAGATACGCAGTATTTT
NA | TRBD1 | TRBJ1-2 | TRBV9 | CASSVLGQGAYGYTF | TGTGCCAGCAGCGTGCTGGGACAGGGAGCCTATGGCTACACCTTC
NA | TRBD1 | TRBJ1-2 | TRBV6-1 | CASSEIGTAGYTF | TGTGCCAGCAGTGAAATCGGGACAGCTGGCTACACCTTC
NA | NA | TRBJ2-5 | TRBV24-1 | CATSGGVAETQYF | TGTGCCACCAGTGGCGGGGTAGCGGAGACCCAGTACTTC